Shown below are 15 T cell receptor beta chains from a single sample sequenced in a study of a mutant IDH1 vaccine in newly diagnosed glioma. The time point is: week 23, last vaccination. The vaccine gave 300 ug of a 20-mer mutant IDH1 peptide subcutaneously per dose. Sequenced by immunoSEQ multiplex PCR; TCRdb stores in-frame clones only, minus some. The sample includes 82,000 or so clones, 75% to 85% of them seen just once. These receptors have no identified antigens. The material sequenced was PBMCs, taken from a glioma patient whose treatment included an IDH1 peptide vaccine. Receptor source: a man under 40 with glioma. Some clones in this sample may be carry-over from other donors' samples.

V gene TRBV28 combines with J gene TRBJ2-1; TRBD2 agrees at 10 bases. The length of the CDR3 is 14 residues. Trimming removed 8 bases from V and 7 bases from J; junction bases left unmatched: 8. Germline V CDR1 and CDR2: MDHEN, SYDVKM. CDR3 protein: CASQRLAGGNEQFF. The DNA of the CDR3 is TGTGCCAGCCAGAGACTAGCGGGTGGGAATGAGCAGTTCTTC.

The chain links TRBV6-1 to TRBJ2-3; the match to TRBD2 covers 12 bases. Germline CDR1 is MNHNS and CDR2 is SASEGT. Trimming removed 6 bases from V and 2 bases from J; junction bases left unmatched: 9. This CDR3 spans 17 amino acids. The CDR3 loop is CASSEFRTSGTTDTQYF. The CDR3 DNA reads TGTGCCAGCAGCGAATTTCGGACTAGCGGGACCACAGATACGCAGTATTTT.

The chain couples TRBV29-1 to TRBJ2-1; TRBD2 aligns across 9 bases. Germline values: CDR1 SQVTM, CDR2 ANQGSEA. The J segment lost 3 bases and the V segment lost 4 bases, leaving 4 bases of the junction unmatched. The CDR3 is 14 amino acids. CDR3 residues: CSVGQAGGYNEQFF. For the CDR3, the DNA is TGCAGCGTTGGTCAAGCGGGAGGCTACAATGAGCAGTTCTTC.

This chain connects TRBV6-5 to TRBJ2-7, with TRBD2 matching 7 bases. Looked up from germline, CDR1 is MNHEY and CDR2 is SVGAGI. The CDR3 is made up of 15 amino acids. The ends lost 4 bases at V and 2 bases at J; junction bases unmatched: 8. CDR3 loop: CASSFQGGSAYEQYF. The CDR3, as DNA: TGTGCCAGCAGTTTCCAGGGAGGGAGCGCCTACGAGCAGTACTTC.

This clone was seen only once. The gene calls are TRBV5-1 and TRBJ1-2; TRBD1 might be the D (6 bases). The germline V gene has CDR1 SGHRS and CDR2 YFSETQ. The CDR3 has 17 amino acids. V lost 0 bases and J 4 bases, leaving 19 bases between the germline ends. CDR3 bases: TGCGCCAGCAGCTTGGGGGGGTCGGACAGAATTTCCTATGGCTACACCTTC. Translating gives CASSLGGSDRISYGYTF. Combining the CDR3 with reference TRBV5-1 and TRBJ1-2 gives the whole variable domain KAGVTQTPRYLIKTRGQQVTLSCSPISGHRSVSWYQQTPGQGLQFLFEYFSETQRNKGNFPGRFSGRQFSNSRSEMNVSTLELGDSALYLCASSLGGSDRISYGYTFGSGTRLTVV.

This chain joins TRBV2 and TRBJ2-7, with D perhaps being TRBD1 or TRBD2 (5 bases each). V was clipped by 2 bases and J by 0 bases, with 20 bases between them. This CDR3 contains 18 residues. Germline V gene lookup returns CDR1 SNHLY and CDR2 FYNNEI. The CDR3 loop reads CASSELEGTGFISYEQYF. CDR3 bases: TGTGCCAGCAGTGAACTAGAGGGAACAGGCTTCATCTCCTACGAGCAGTACTTC.

The CDR3 DNA is TGTGCCAGCAAAGGGGGAAGTGTCGGGGAGCTGTTTTTT. Protein sequence: CASKGGSVGELFF. The chain recombines TRBV6-6 with TRBJ2-2, with D possibly being TRBD1 (6 bases). Germline CDR1 is MNHNY and CDR2 is SVGAGI (reference sequence). V lost 7 bases, J lost 7 bases, and 13 bases lay in between. This CDR3 contains 13 residues.

This chain uses TRBV4-1 with TRBJ2-5; 7 bases fit TRBD2. CDR3 length: 18 residues. Germline V lookup: CDR1 MGHRA, CDR2 YSYEKL. With 0 bases clipped from V and 5 bases from J, the junction kept 15 bases outside the gene matches. CDR3 in DNA: TGCGCCAGCAGCCAAGAACTCGCGGGAGCACTATATAGGGAGACCCAGTACTTC. Its translation is CASSQELAGALYRETQYF.

The chain carries TRBV5-1 and TRBJ2-6; D might be TRBD2 (6 bases). V lost 0 bases to trimming and J lost 0 bases, with 7 bases between them. CDR1 SGHRS and CDR2 YFSETQ come from the germline V gene. The CDR3 length is 16 residues. CDR3 region: CASSLGRGSGANVLTF. DNA for the CDR3: TGCGCCAGCAGCTTGGGGCGGGGCTCTGGGGCCAACGTCCTGACTTTC.

The chain has TRBV7-2 and TRBJ1-5, with D perhaps TRBD1 (5 bases). V lost 3 bases to trimming and J lost 1 base, with 10 bases between them. The germline CDR1 and CDR2 sequences are SGHTA and FQGNSA. This CDR3 has 15 residues. The CDR3 is CASSLTEISNQPQHF. In nucleotides, the CDR3 is TGTGCCAGCAGCTTGACAGAAATCAGCAATCAGCCCCAGCATTTT.

V and J are TRBV4-1 and TRBJ2-7; 7 positions match TRBD1. This CDR3 spans 16 amino acids. V was pared by 1 base and J by 4 bases, with 10 bases of the junction left unmatched. In germline, CDR1 is MGHRA, CDR2 YSYEKL. This chain's CDR3 is CASSQVQGWGLYEQYF. In DNA, the CDR3 is TGCGCCAGCAGCCAAGTACAGGGGTGGGGGTTATACGAGCAGTACTTC.

This clone came up a few times. This chain connects TRBV28 to TRBJ1-1; D not certain. Per germline, CDR1 MDHEN and CDR2 SYDVKM. The CDR3 covers 12 residues. V was cut by 6 bases and J by 0 bases, with 5 bases left in between. The CDR3 nucleotides are TGTGCCAGCAGGGACGTGAACACTGAAGCTTTCTTT. Its protein product is CASRDVNTEAFF.

The chain is built from TRBV5-1 and TRBJ1-2, with a tentative D call TRBD1 (6 bases). The V end was cut by 0 bases, the J end by 6 bases, with 18 bases between. Per the germline V gene, CDR1 is SGHRS and CDR2 is YFSETQ. This CDR3 spans 16 amino acids. Written as DNA, the CDR3 is TGCGCCAGCAGCTTGGAAGGGGACATAAGGATGGATGGCTACACCTTC. Encoded protein: CASSLEGDIRMDGYTF.

The count of this clone is one. The chain recombines TRBV6-1 with TRBJ2-7; 8 bases line up with TRBD1. Trimming cost V 1 base and J 6 bases; bases outside gene matches: 5. The length of the CDR3 is 14 residues. Germline V gene data show CDR1 as MNHNS and CDR2 as SASEGT. The CDR3 reads CASSEGQGASEQYF. The CDR3 nucleotides are TGTGCCAGCAGTGAAGGGCAGGGGGCCAGCGAGCAGTACTTC.

The rearrangement links TRBV6-6 to TRBJ1-6, with D unclear. This CDR3 comprises 14 residues. Germline V gene data show CDR1 as MNHNY and CDR2 as SVGAGI (reference sequence). V lost 6 bases to trimming and J lost 9 bases, with 15 bases between them. CDR3: CASSLTGKVSPLHF. As DNA, the CDR3 is TGTGCCAGCAGCCTGACGGGGAAGGTTTCACCCCTCCACTTT.